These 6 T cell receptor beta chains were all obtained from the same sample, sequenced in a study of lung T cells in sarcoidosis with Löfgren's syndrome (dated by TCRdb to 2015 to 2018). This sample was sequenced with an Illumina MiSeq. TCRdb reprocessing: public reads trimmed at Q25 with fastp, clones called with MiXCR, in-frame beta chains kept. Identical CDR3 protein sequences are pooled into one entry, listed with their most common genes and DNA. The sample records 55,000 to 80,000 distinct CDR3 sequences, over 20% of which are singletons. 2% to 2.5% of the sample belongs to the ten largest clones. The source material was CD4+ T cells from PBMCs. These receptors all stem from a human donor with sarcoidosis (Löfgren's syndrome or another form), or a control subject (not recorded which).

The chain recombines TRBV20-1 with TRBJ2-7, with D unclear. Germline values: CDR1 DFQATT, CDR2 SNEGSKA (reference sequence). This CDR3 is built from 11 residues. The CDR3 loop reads CTLGDTYEQYV. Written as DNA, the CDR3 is TGCACCCTTGGCGACACCTACGAGCAGTACGTC.

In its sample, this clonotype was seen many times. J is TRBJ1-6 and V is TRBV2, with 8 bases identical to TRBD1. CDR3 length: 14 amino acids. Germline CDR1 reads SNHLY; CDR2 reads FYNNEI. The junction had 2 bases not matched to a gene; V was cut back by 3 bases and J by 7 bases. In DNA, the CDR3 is TGTGCCAGCAGTGACAGGGGGCTCAATTCACCCCTCCACTTT. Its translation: CASSDRGLNSPLHF.

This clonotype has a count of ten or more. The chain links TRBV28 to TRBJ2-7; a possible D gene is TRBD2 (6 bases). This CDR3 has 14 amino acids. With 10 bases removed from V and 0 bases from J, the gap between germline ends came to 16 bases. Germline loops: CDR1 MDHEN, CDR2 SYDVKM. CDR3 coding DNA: TGTGCCATCCAACTACAGACTAGCTCCTACGAGCAGTACTTC. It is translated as CAIQLQTSSYEQYF.

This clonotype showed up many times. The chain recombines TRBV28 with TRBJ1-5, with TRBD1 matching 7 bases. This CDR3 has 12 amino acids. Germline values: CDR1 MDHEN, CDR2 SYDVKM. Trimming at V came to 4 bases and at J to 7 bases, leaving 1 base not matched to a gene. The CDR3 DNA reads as TGTGCCAGCAGTTCAGGGGGACAGCCCCAGCATTTT. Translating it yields CASSSGGQPQHF.

For the CDR3, the DNA is TGTGCCAGCAGCTTAGAGGTCTCGGGCACAGATACGCAGTATTTT. It encodes CASSLEVSGTDTQYF. This chain connects TRBV7-9 to TRBJ2-3, with no clear D. Germline V gene lookup returns CDR1 SEHNR and CDR2 FQNEAQ (reference sequence). Between the trimmed V and J ends, which lost 1 base and 1 base, there was a span of 9 bases. This CDR3 contains 15 residues. Complete variable domain (other parts from reference TRBV7-9 and TRBJ2-3): DTGVSQNPRHKITKRGQNVTFRCDPISEHNRLYWYRQTLGQGPEFLTYFQNEAQLEKSRLLSDRFSAERPKGSFSTLEIQRTEQGDSAMYLCASSLEVSGTDTQYFGPGTRLTVL.

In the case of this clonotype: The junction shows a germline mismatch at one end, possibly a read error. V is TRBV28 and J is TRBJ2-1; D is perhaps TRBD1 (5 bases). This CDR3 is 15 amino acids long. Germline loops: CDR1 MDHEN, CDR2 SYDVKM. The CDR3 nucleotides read TGTGCCAGCAGCTTATCTCGCGGACAAAACAATGAGCGGTTCTTC. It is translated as CASSLSRGQNNERFF.